The clone carrying this TCR beta chain was seen many times. Its antigen is still unknown. The source of the sample is a study of regulatory T cells in long-lasting Graves disease. The study's findings and limits: Persistent Graves' cases showed lower TCR diversity than newly diagnosed cases.

Time point described: newly diagnosed GD, antithyroid drugs for less than 3 months. The authors made the TCR library using RNA they extracted from PBMCs. By American Thyroid Association guidelines, Graves' disease was diagnosed in the cohort. This CDR3 region has 15 residues. Germline CDR1 is WNHNN and CDR2 is SYGVQD (reference sequence). Trimming took off 3 bases at V and 3 bases at J, with 12 bases between the two ends. Arm-PCR of CDR3 regions and iRepertoire HTBI primers were the basis on which TCR beta libraries were built. TCRdb independently ran MiXCR on the multiplex PCR reads; one entry per CDR3 protein. The sample records under 300,000 distinct CDR3 sequences, about 18% being singletons. These data were also reused for a study on T cells in Graves' hyperthyroidism and ophthalmopathy. That study reports: Patients aged 18 to 65 with hyperthyroidism were newly diagnosed, with duration under 2 months.

J is TRBJ2-1 and V is TRBV10-1, with unresolved D. The sample was peripheral blood mononuclear cells (PBMCs), taken at new diagnosis, from a patient treated with antithyroid drugs. The clonotype originates from a woman aged 25 to 39 with Graves disease. The CDR3 reads CASSDSGPGYNEQFF. The CDR3 nucleotides are TGCGCCAGCAGTGACTCCGGACCGGGCTACAATGAGCAGTTCTTC.